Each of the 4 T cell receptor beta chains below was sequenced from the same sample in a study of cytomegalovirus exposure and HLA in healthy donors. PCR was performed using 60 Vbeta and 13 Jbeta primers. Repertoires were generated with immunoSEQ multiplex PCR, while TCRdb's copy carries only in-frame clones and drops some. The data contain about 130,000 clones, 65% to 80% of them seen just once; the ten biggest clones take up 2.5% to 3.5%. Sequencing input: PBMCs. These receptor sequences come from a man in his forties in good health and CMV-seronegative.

The CDR3 sequence is CASGPRPDTQYF. For the CDR3, the DNA is TGTGCCAGCGGCCCTAGGCCAGATACGCAGTATTTT. The chain recombines TRBV5-6 with TRBJ2-3, with unresolved D. The germline V gene encodes CDR1 SGHDT and CDR2 YYEEEE. There are 12 residues in the CDR3. Trimming took 7 bases from V and 4 from J, leaving 10 bases between them.

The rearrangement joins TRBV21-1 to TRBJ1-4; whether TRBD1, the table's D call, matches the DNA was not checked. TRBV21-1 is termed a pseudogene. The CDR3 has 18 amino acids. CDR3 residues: CASSSQQGTRATNEKLFF. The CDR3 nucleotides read TGTGCCAGCAGCAGTCAACAGGGGACCCGGGCAACTAATGAAAAACTGTTTTTT.

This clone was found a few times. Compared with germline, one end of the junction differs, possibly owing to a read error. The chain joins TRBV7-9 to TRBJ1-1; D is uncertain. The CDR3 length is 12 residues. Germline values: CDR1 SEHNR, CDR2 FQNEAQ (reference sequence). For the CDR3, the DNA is TGTTCCAGCAGCTTAGAAACGGGGGAAGCTTTCTTT. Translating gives CSSSLETGEAFF.

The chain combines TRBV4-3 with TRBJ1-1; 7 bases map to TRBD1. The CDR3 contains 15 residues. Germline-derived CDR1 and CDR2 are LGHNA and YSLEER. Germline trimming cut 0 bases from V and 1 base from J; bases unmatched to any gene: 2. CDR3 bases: TGCGCCAGCAGCCAAGAGTGGACAGGGAACACTGAAGCTTTCTTT. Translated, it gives CASSQEWTGNTEAFF.